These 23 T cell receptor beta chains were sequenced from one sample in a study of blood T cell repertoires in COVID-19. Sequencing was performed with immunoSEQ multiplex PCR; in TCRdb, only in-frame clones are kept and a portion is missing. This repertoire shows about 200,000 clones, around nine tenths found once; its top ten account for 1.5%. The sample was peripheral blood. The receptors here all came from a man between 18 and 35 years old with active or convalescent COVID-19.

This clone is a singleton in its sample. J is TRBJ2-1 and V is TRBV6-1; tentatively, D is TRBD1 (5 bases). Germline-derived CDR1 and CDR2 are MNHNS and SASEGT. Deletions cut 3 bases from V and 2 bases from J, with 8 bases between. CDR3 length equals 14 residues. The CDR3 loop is CASSERRAYNEQFF. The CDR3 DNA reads TGTGCCAGCAGTGAGCGCAGGGCCTACAATGAGCAGTTCTTC.

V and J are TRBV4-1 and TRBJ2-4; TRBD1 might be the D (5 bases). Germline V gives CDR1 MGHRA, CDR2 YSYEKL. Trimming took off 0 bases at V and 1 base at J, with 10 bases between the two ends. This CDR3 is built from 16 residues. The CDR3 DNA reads TGCGCCAGCAGCCAAGATTCAGGGTTGGCCAAAAACATTCAGTACTTC. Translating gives CASSQDSGLAKNIQYF.

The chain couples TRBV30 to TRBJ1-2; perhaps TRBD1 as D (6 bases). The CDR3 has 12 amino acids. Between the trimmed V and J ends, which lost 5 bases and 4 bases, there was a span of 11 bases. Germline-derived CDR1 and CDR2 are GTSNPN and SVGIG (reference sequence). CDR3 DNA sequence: TGTGCCTGGGCGGGGGGGGCCTATGGCTACACCTTC. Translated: CAWAGGAYGYTF. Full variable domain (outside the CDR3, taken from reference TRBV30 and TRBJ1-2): SQTIHQWPATLVQPVGSPLSLECTVEGTSNPNLYWYRQAAGRGLQLLFYSVGIGQISSEVPQNLSASRPQDRQFILSSKKLLLSDSGFYLCAWAGGAYGYTFGSGTRLTVV.

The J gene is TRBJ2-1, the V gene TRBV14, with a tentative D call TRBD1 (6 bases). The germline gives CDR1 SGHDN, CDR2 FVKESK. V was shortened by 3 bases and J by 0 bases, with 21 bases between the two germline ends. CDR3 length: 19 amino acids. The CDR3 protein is CASSHRIIQGPSSYNEQFF. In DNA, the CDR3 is TGTGCCAGCAGCCACCGAATAATACAGGGCCCTAGCTCCTACAATGAGCAGTTCTTC.

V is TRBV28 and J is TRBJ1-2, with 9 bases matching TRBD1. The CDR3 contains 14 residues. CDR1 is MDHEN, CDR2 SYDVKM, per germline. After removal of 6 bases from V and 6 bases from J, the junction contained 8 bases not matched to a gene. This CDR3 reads CASRLLRTGDGYTF. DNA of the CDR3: TGTGCCAGCAGGTTACTTCGGACAGGGGATGGCTACACCTTC.

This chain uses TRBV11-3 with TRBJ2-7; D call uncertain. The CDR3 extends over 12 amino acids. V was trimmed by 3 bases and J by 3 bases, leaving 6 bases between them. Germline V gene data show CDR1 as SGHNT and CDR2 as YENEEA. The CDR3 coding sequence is TGTGCCAGCAGCTTTGGAGACTACGAGCAGTACTTC. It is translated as CASSFGDYEQYF.

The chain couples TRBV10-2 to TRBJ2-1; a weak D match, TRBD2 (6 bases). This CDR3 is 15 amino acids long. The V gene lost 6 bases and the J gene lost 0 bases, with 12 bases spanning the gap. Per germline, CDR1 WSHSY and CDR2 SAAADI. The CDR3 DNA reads TGCGCCAGCAGAAGCGGGTTGGGCTCCTACAATGAGCAGTTCTTC. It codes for CASRSGLGSYNEQFF.

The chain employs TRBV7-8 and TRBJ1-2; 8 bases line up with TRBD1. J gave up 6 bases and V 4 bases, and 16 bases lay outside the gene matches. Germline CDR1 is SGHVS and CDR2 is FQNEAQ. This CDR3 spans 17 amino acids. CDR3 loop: CASSSYITSGGEDGYTF. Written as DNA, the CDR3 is TGTGCCAGCAGCTCCTATATAACATCAGGGGGCGAAGATGGCTACACCTTC.

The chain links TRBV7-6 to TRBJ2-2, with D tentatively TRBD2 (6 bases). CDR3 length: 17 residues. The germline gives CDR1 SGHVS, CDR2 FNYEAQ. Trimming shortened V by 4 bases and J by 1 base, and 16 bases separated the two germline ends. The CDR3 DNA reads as TGTGCCAGCAGCTCCAGCGGCGGGACGAAGAACACCGGGGAGCTGTTTTTT. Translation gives CASSSSGGTKNTGELFF.

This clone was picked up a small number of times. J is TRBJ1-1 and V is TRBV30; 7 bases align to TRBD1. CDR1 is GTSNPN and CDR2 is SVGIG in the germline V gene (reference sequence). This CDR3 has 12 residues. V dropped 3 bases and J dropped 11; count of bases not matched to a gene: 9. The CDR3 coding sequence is TGTGCCTGGAGCCGATCCGACAGGGAGGCTTTCTTT. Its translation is CAWSRSDREAFF.

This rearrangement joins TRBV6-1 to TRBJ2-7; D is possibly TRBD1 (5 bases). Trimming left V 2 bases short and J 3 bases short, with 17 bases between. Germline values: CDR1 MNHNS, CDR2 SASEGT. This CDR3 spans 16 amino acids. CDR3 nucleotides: TGTGCCAGCAGTGAATTGGAGACAGCTGGAAGCTACGAGCAGTACTTC. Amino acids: CASSELETAGSYEQYF.

The CDR3 is CASSITGAGANYGYTF. The CDR3 DNA sequence: TGTGCCAGTAGTATAACTGGGGCAGGGGCTAACTATGGCTACACCTTC. The chain carries TRBV19 and TRBJ1-2, with TRBD1 as a possible D gene (6 bases). The germline V and J ends were trimmed by 2 bases and 0 bases, with 13 bases remaining between them. The CDR3 has 16 amino acids. CDR1 is LNHDA and CDR2 is SQIVND in the germline V gene (reference sequence).

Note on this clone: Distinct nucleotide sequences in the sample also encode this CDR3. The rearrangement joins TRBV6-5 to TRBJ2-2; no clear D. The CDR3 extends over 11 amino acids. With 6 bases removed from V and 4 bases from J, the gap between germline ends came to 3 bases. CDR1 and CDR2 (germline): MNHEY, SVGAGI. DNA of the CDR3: TGTGCCAGCAGCCGCACCGGGGAGCTGTTTTTT. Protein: CASSRTGELFF.

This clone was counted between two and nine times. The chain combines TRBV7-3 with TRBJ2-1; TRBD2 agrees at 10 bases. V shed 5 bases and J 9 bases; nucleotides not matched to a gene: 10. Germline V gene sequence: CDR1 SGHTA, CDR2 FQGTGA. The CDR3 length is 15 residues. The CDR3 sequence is CASSPRAGGPGEQFF. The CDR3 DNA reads TGTGCCAGCAGCCCCCGAGCGGGAGGGCCGGGTGAGCAGTTCTTC.

The CDR3 DNA is TGTGCCAGTATGCGGCCCTACACTGAAGCTTTCTTT. Translated, it gives CASMRPYTEAFF. The genes are TRBV19 and TRBJ1-1; D is uncertain. Trimming stripped 7 bases from V and 3 bases from J, with 9 bases between. Germline values: CDR1 LNHDA, CDR2 SQIVND (reference sequence). CDR3 length: 12 residues.

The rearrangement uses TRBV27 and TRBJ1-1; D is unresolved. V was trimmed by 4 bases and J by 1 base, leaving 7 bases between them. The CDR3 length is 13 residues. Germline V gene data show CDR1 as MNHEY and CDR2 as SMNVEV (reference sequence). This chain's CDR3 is CASSYQSNTEAFF. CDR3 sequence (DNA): TGTGCCAGCAGTTACCAGTCGAACACTGAAGCTTTCTTT.

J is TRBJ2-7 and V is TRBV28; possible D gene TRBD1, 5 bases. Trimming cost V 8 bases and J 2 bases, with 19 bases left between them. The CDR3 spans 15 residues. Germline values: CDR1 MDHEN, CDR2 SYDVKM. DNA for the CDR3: TGTGCCAGCGGCCTGACAGTTCGAGACCCCTACGAGCAGTACTTC. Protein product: CASGLTVRDPYEQYF.

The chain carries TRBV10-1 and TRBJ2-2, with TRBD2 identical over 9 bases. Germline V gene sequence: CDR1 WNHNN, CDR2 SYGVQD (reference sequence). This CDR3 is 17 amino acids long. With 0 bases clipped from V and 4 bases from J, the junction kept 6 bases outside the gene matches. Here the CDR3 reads CASSESLAGSGTGELFF. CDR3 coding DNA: TGCGCCAGCAGTGAGTCGCTAGCGGGATCTGGCACCGGGGAGCTGTTTTTT.

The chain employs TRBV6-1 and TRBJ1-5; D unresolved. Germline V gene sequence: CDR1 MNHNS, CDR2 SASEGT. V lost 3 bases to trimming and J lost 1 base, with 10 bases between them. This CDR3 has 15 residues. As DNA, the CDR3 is TGTGCCAGCAGTGAGGGGAGGCAGAGCAATCAGCCCCAGCATTTT. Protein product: CASSEGRQSNQPQHF.

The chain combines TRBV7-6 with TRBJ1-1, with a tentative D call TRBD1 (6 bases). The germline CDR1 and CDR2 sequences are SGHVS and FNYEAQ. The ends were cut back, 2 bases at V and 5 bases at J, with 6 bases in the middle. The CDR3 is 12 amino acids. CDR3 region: CASSLRGTEAFF. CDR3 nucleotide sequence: TGTGCCAGCAGCTTAAGGGGGACTGAAGCTTTCTTT.

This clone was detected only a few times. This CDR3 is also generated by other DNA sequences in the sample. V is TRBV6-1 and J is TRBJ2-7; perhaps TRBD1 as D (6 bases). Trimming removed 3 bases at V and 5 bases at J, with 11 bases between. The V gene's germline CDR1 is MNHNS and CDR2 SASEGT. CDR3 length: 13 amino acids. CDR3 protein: CASSDTGLNEQYF. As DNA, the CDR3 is TGTGCCAGCAGTGATACAGGGTTGAACGAGCAGTACTTC.

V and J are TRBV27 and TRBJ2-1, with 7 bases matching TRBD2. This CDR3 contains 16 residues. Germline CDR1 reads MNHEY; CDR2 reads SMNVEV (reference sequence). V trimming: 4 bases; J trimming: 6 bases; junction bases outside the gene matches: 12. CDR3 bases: TGTGCCAGCAGTTCCTTGAGCGGGACGGGGTTCAATGAGCAGTTCTTC. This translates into CASSSLSGTGFNEQFF.

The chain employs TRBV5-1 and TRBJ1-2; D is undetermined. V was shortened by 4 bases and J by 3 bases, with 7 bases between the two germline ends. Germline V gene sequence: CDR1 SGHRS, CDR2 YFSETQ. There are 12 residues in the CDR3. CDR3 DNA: TGCGCCAGCAGCCGAACGGACTATGGCTACACCTTC. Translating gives CASSRTDYGYTF.